Below are 15 T cell receptor beta chains sequenced from a single sample in a study of cytomegalovirus exposure and HLA in healthy donors. PCR used 60 Vbeta primers and 13 Jbeta primers. Data came from immunoSEQ multiplex PCR; TCRdb stores just in-frame clones and leaves some out. The sample has about 200,000 clones. What was sequenced was PBMCs. These receptors came from a man under 40 in good health and CMV-seronegative.

This sequence joins TRBV11-2 and TRBJ2-2; 9 bases are a match to TRBD2. V lost 5 bases and J lost 2; bases outside the gene matches: 3. Germline CDR1 SGHAT, CDR2 FQNNGV. The CDR3 spans 15 residues. The DNA of the CDR3 is TGTGCCAGCAGCCCTAGCGGGGCAAACACCGGGGAGCTGTTTTTT. It codes for CASSPSGANTGELFF. The whole variable domain, remainder taken from reference TRBV11-2 and TRBJ2-2, is EAGVAQSPRYKIIEKRQSVAFWCNPISGHATLYWYQQILGQGPKLLIQFQNNGVVDDSQLPKDRFSAERLKGVDSTLKIQPAKLEDSAVYLCASSPSGANTGELFFGEGSRLTVL.

The V gene is TRBV10-2, the J gene TRBJ1-1, with D perhaps TRBD1 (5 bases). CDR1 WSHSY and CDR2 SAAADI come from the germline V gene. Between the trimmed V and J ends, which lost 8 bases and 1 base, there was a span of 17 bases. CDR3 length: 15 residues. CDR3 nucleotides: TGCGCCAGCGGGGGGACCGGGGGACCGAACACTGAAGCTTTCTTT. Its protein product is CASGGTGGPNTEAFF.

The chain carries TRBV27 and TRBJ2-1; no clear D. With 5 bases removed from V and 6 bases from J, the gap between germline ends came to 17 bases. The CDR3 is made up of 15 amino acids. Germline V gene sequence: CDR1 MNHEY, CDR2 SMNVEV (reference sequence). CDR3 in amino acids: CASSLRLSWSNEQFF. Here the CDR3 DNA reads TGTGCCAGCAGTCTCCGACTGAGCTGGTCCAATGAGCAGTTCTTC.

The chain carries TRBV5-1 and TRBJ2-5; 8 nucleotides align to TRBD1. This CDR3 comprises 15 residues. Trimming cost V 0 bases and J 5 bases; bases outside gene matches: 6. Germline V gene lookup returns CDR1 SGHRS and CDR2 YFSETQ. The CDR3 here is CASSLASRGPETQYF. CDR3 nucleotide sequence: TGCGCCAGCAGCTTGGCTTCCAGGGGGCCTGAGACCCAGTACTTC.

The V gene is TRBV2, the J gene TRBJ2-1, with D possibly being TRBD2 (6 bases). CDR3 length: 13 amino acids. V was cut by 7 bases and J by 4 bases, with 11 bases left in between. Germline loops: CDR1 SNHLY, CDR2 FYNNEI. The CDR3 DNA is TGTGCCAGCATTAACGGGGGTTACAATGAGCAGTTCTTC. It encodes CASINGGYNEQFF.

The V and J genes are TRBV5-1 and TRBJ1-1; 8 nucleotides line up with TRBD1. With V trimmed by 4 bases and J by 1 base, 9 bases remained unmatched. This CDR3 comprises 16 residues. The V gene's germline CDR1 is SGHRS and CDR2 YFSETQ. The CDR3 reads CASSPGQGLGNTEAFF. CDR3 nucleotide sequence: TGCGCCAGCAGCCCCGGACAGGGTCTAGGGAACACTGAAGCTTTCTTT.

The chain links TRBV2 to TRBJ2-5; maybe TRBD2 (6 bases). CDR1 SNHLY and CDR2 FYNNEI come from the germline V gene. Trimming removed 6 bases at V and 11 bases at J, with 28 bases between. This CDR3 spans 16 amino acids. The CDR3 nucleotides read TGTGCCAGCAGGCCCGGGGTAGCGGCTCGTCGGAAAGAGCAGTACTTC. The encoded protein is CASRPGVAARRKEQYF. Variable domain in full (rest from reference TRBV2 and TRBJ2-5): EPEVTQTPSHQVTQMGQEVILRCVPISNHLYFYWYRQILGQKVEFLVSFYNNEISEKSEIFDDQFSVERPDGSNFTLKIRSTKLEDSAMYFCASRPGVAARRKEQYFGPGTRLLVL.

This chain joins TRBV27 and TRBJ2-3; TRBD2 aligns across 9 bases. CDR1 is MNHEY, CDR2 SMNVEV, per germline (reference sequence). The CDR3 spans 16 residues. V shed 5 bases and J 2 bases; nucleotides not matched to a gene: 8. CDR3 sequence: CASSTGTSFFTDTQYF. CDR3 in DNA: TGTGCCAGCAGTACCGGGACTAGCTTCTTCACAGATACGCAGTATTTT.

V and J are TRBV6-1 and TRBJ1-2; 7 nucleotides match TRBD1. V shed 3 bases, J shed 7 bases, and the junction held 11 bases outside the gene matches. The germline V gene encodes CDR1 MNHNS and CDR2 SASEGT. This CDR3 is 15 amino acids long. The CDR3 loop is CASSDLGQFFAGYTF. The CDR3 bases are TGTGCCAGCAGTGATTTGGGACAGTTCTTCGCTGGCTACACCTTC.

The V call is TRBV6-5, the J call TRBJ1-2; no clear D. V lost 5 bases and J 7 bases, leaving 17 bases between the germline ends. The CDR3 is 14 residues long. Looked up from germline, CDR1 is MNHEY and CDR2 is SVGAGI. DNA of the CDR3: TGTGCCAGCAGTACCGGTGGGAGGGATGGTGGCTACACCTTC. It encodes CASSTGGRDGGYTF.

The rearrangement links TRBV6-5 to TRBJ2-5, with 9 bases identical to TRBD2. V gave up 5 bases and J gave up 8 bases; unmatched junction bases: 9. The length of the CDR3 is 14 residues. Looked up from germline, CDR1 is MNHEY and CDR2 is SVGAGI. The CDR3 reads CASSPGTSRDTQYF. DNA for the CDR3: TGTGCCAGCAGTCCGGGGACTAGCCGGGATACCCAGTACTTC.

The genes are TRBV2 and TRBJ1-2, with TRBD1 identical over 10 bases. The V segment lost 4 bases and the J segment 7 bases; nucleotides outside the gene matches: 15. The CDR3 is 17 residues long. CDR1 is SNHLY and CDR2 is FYNNEI in the germline V gene. CDR3 loop: CASSGWGQGKRISGYTF. As DNA, the CDR3 is TGTGCCAGCAGTGGGTGGGGACAGGGGAAGAGAATAAGTGGCTACACCTTC.

V is TRBV15 and J is TRBJ1-2, with TRBD1 identical over 10 bases. Germline V gives CDR1 LNHNV, CDR2 YYDKDF (reference sequence). Losses at the gene ends were 0 bases for V and 8 bases for J; bases not matched to a gene: 6. This CDR3 is 15 amino acids long. The CDR3 coding sequence is TGTGCCACCAGCAGAGATATAGGGACAGGGGTAGGCTACACCTTC. This gives the protein CATSRDIGTGVGYTF.

The chain carries TRBV6-5 and TRBJ2-5; 7 positions agree with TRBD2. The J call may not be correct, given that the DNA end is closer to TRBJ2-7. Germline lookup yields CDR1 MNHEY and CDR2 SVGAGI. The CDR3 has 14 residues. The CDR3 bases are TGTGCCAGCAGTTTAAAGCGGGACTCCTACGAGCAGTACTTC. Translation: CASSLKRDSYEQYF.

The chain joins TRBV6-1 to TRBJ2-3, with D possibly TRBD1 on 6 matching bases. Germline CDR1 MNHNS, CDR2 SASEGT. The CDR3 is 16 amino acids. Trimming took off 1 base at V and 0 bases at J, with 11 bases between the two ends. The CDR3 sequence: CASSEEQGTSTDTQYF. As DNA, the CDR3 is TGTGCCAGCAGTGAAGAACAGGGAACTAGCACAGATACGCAGTATTTT.